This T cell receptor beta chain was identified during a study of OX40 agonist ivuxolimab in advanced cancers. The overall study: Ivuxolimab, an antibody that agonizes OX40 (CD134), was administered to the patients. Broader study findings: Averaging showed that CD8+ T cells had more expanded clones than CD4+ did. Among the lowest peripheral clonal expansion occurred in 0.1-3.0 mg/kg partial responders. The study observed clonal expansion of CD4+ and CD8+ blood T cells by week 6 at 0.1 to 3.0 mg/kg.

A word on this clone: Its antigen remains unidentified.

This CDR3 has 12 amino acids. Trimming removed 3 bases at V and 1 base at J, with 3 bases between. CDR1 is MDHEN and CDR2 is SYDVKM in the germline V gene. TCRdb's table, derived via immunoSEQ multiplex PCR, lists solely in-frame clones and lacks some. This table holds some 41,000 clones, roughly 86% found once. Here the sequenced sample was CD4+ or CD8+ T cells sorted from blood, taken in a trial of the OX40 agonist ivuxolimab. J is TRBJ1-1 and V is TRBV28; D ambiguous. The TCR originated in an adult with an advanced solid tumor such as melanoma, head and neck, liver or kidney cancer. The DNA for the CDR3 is TGTGCCAGCAGTTTGACGAACACTGAAGCTTTCTTT. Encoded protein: CASSLTNTEAFF.